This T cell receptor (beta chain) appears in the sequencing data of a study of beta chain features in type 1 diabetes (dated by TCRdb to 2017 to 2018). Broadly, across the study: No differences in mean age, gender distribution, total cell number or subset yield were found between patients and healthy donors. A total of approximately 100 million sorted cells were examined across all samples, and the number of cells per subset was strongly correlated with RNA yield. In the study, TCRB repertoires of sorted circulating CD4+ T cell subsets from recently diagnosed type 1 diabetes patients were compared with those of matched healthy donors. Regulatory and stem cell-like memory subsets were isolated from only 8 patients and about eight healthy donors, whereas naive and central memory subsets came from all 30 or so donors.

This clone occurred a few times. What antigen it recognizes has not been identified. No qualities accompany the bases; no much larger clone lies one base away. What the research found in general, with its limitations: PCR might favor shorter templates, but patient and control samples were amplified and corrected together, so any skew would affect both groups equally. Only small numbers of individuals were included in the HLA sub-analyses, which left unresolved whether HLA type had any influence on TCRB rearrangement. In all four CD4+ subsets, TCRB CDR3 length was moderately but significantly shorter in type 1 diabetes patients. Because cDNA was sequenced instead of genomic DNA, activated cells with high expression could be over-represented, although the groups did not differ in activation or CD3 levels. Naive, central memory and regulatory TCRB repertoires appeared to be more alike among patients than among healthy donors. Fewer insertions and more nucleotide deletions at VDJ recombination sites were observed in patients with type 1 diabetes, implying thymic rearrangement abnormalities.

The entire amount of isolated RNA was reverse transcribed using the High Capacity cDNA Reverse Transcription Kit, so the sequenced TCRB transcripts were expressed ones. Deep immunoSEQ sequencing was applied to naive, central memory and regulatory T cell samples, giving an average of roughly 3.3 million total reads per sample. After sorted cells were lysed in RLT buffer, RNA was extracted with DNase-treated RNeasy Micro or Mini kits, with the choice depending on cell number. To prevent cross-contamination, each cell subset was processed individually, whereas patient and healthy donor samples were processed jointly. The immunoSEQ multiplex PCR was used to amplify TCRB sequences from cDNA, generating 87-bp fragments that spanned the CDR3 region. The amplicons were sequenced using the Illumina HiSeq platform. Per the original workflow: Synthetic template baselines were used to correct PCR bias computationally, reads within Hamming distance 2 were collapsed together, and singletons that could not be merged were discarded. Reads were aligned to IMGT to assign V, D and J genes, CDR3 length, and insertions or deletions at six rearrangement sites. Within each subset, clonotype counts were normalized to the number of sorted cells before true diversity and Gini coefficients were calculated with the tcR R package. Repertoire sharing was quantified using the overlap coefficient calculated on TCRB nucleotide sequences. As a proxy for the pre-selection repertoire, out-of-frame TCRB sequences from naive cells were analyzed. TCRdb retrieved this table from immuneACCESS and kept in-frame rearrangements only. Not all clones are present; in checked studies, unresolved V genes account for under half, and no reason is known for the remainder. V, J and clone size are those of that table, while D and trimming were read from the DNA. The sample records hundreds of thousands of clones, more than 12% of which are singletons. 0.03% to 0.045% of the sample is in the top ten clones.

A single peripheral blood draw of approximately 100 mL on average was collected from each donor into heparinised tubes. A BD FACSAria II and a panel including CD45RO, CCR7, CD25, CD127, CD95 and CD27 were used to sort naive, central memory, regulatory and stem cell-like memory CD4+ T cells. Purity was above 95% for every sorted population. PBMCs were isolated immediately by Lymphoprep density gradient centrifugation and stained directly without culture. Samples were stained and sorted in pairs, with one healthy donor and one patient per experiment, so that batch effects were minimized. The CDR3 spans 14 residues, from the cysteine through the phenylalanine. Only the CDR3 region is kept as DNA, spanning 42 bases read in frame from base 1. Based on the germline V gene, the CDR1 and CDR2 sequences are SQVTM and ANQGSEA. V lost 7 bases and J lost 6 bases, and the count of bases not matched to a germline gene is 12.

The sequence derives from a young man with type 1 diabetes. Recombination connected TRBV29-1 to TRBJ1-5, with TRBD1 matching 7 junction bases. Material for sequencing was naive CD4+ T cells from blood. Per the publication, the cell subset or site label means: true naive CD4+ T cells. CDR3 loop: CSALDRDSSQPQHF. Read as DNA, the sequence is TGCAGCGCCCTAGACAGGGACTCGAGTCAGCCCCAGCATTTT.